The sequence of this TCR beta chain was determined in a study of blood T cell repertoires in COVID-19. Background on the study: Acute and convalescent COVID-19 samples came from the United States, Italy and Spain. Sources were T cells, B-cell-depleted T cells, or PBMCs; the material itself was cDNA or gDNA.

Germline V gene lookup returns CDR1 SGHVS and CDR2 FNYEAQ. The CDR3 is 14 amino acids. Losses at the gene ends were 1 base for V and 7 bases for J; bases not matched to a gene: 6. Per the original methods: Amplification of reference gene primers provided the estimated nucleated cell counts. The method was immunoSEQ multiplex PCR; TCRdb's version includes in-frame clones alone and lacks a portion of them. Clone size and V and J calls were adopted from that table, with D and trimming inferred from the DNA. The repertoire holds 70,000 to 95,000 clones, with about 95% as singletons. This rearrangement joins TRBV7-6 to TRBJ2-7; 8 bases align to TRBD2. The clonotype was recovered from a human donor with active COVID-19. The donor label of this sample is uncertain. What was sequenced was peripheral blood. CDR3 nucleotide sequence: TGTGCCAGCAGCTTAGGAGCGGGGGCGCGGGAGCAGTACTTC. Translated: CASSLGAGAREQYF.